The clone carrying this T cell receptor beta chain was seen only a few times. The germline V and J ends were trimmed by 0 bases and 4 bases, with 5 bases remaining between them. Germline V gives CDR1 SGHRS, CDR2 YFSETQ. The CDR3 has 13 amino acids. The data were produced by immunoSEQ multiplex PCR, yet TCRdb's version contains in-frame clones alone and is incomplete. Altogether around 69,000 clones are present, roughly four fifths being singletons, with the ten largest covering less than 2%. This sample is drawn from a study of blood T cell repertoires in COVID-19. This TCR was recovered from a woman aged 60-75 years with acute or convalescent COVID-19. The chain carries TRBV5-1 and TRBJ1-5; D uncertain. The sample was peripheral blood. The CDR3 DNA sequence: TGCGCCAGCAGCTTGGCTTTAAATCAGCCCCAGCATTTT. As protein: CASSLALNQPQHF.